This T cell receptor (beta chain) was retrieved from a study of cytomegalovirus exposure and HLA in healthy donors. Details on this clone: Antigen specificity is unknown.

General observations from the study: Most CMV-associated TCR beta chains appeared HLA-restricted in a later analysis. Analysis was carried out at a later point, and it linked a missense DCLRE1C variant to TCR beta V- and J-gene trimming. Researchers counted roughly 160 TCR beta chains as cytomegalovirus-associated.

PCR used 60 Vbeta primers and 13 Jbeta primers. Here immunoSEQ multiplex PCR was the method, and the copy in TCRdb shows in-frame clones only, minus some. This table holds fewer than 130,000 clones, around 83% found once. Trimming cost V 0 bases and J 8 bases; bases outside gene matches: 8. Germline CDR1 KGHSH, CDR2 LQKENI. CDR3 length: 16 residues. Healthy bone marrow donors made up the donors. This clonotype originated in a woman between 55 and 75 years old in good health and CMV-seropositive. What was sequenced was PBMCs. The gene calls are TRBV18 and TRBJ2-1; TRBD1 agrees at 9 bases. The CDR3 DNA sequence: TGTGCCAGCTCACCACCCGGGACAGGGACCCTCCATGAGCAGTTCTTC. Its translation is CASSPPGTGTLHEQFF.